The clone carrying this T cell receptor beta chain was found many times. This sample was included in a study of T cells in Graves' hyperthyroidism and ophthalmopathy. The wider study: Any treatment followed the collection of peripheral blood at initial diagnosis.

There are 13 residues in the CDR3. The germline V and J ends were trimmed by 5 bases and 2 bases, with 9 bases remaining between them. Germline CDR1 and CDR2: SGHDN and FVKESK. Amplification targeted TCR beta CDR3 regions from RNA transcripts. During a first-round RT-PCR of the TCR CDR3, the HTBI primer set was used. Via MiXCR, TCRdb re-called the multiplex PCR reads, giving one row per CDR3 protein. Of about 350,000 distinct CDR3 sequences in the sample, roughly 13% were seen once. Diagnosis rested on symptoms, serum thyroxine and TRAb, thyroid ultrasound, and orbital computed tomography. Input material: blood. The chain joins TRBV14 to TRBJ2-5; D remains ambiguous. This sequence was found in a woman in her twenties or thirties with Graves' hyperthyroidism. The chain's CDR3 is CASSARWQETQYF. The CDR3 bases are TGTGCCAGCAGCGCGAGGTGGCAAGAGACCCAGTACTTC.